The 20 T cell receptor beta chains in this list originate from one sample, sequenced in a study of CD8 T cells in ankylosing spondylitis. MiXCR, applied by TCRdb to the 5' RACE reads, yields one record per CDR3 protein. The sample consists of a few hundred thousand distinct CDR3 sequences, about 11% of them appearing once. Sequenced material: blood, either unsorted or a sorted T cell fraction (not recorded which). These receptors came from a male donor with ankylosing spondylitis or in good health (not recorded which).

This clonotype has a count of ten or more. This rearrangement joins TRBV28 to TRBJ1-5; 8 positions agree with TRBD1. Germline loops: CDR1 MDHEN, CDR2 SYDVKM. V lost 2 bases to trimming and J lost 2 bases; unmatched junction nucleotides: 2. The CDR3 is 15 residues long. The CDR3 sequence: CASSLETGGNQPQHF. The CDR3 DNA sequence: TGTGCCAGCAGTTTAGAGACAGGGGGCAATCAGCCCCAGCATTTT.

This clonotype was picked up many times. The V and J genes are TRBV29-1 and TRBJ2-1; 9 bases align to TRBD2. CDR1 and CDR2 (germline): SQVTM, ANQGSEA. V was clipped by 2 bases and J by 4 bases; unmatched bases: 3. This CDR3 has 14 residues. The CDR3 nucleotides are TGCAGCGTTGAAAGTAGCGGGGGATACAATGAGCAGTTCTTC. Protein sequence: CSVESSGGYNEQFF.

The chain links TRBV12-3 or TRBV12-4 to TRBJ2-2; unclear D gene. This CDR3 is 15 amino acids long. Trimming took 8 bases from V and 0 from J, leaving 13 bases between them. Here the CDR3 reads CASVPSESNTGELFF. CDR3 DNA sequence: TGTGCCAGCGTCCCGAGCGAGTCGAACACCGGGGAGCTGTTTTTT.

This clonotype was detected only a few times. The chain links TRBV7-9 to TRBJ2-3; D not certain. The ends were cut back, 0 bases at V and 0 bases at J, with 10 bases in the middle. Germline V gene lookup returns CDR1 SEHNR and CDR2 FQNEAQ (reference sequence). The CDR3 has 16 residues. The CDR3 sequence: CASSLAALGSTDTQYF. The CDR3 nucleotides are TGTGCCAGCAGCTTAGCAGCCTTGGGAAGCACAGATACGCAGTATTTT.

This clonotype showed up many times. The V call is TRBV5-1, the J call TRBJ2-5; TRBD2 is a possible D gene (5 bases). Trimming took 6 bases from V and 2 from J, leaving 11 bases between them. Germline V gene sequence: CDR1 SGHRS, CDR2 YFSETQ. This CDR3 comprises 13 residues. The CDR3 loop reads CASTLGGQETQYF. The CDR3 DNA is TGCGCCAGCACCCTCGGAGGACAAGAGACCCAGTACTTC.

This clonotype showed up many times. This chain joins TRBV20-1 and TRBJ2-7, with unresolved D. CDR1 DFQATT and CDR2 SNEGSKA come from the germline V gene (reference sequence). Trimming shortened V by 3 bases and J by 2 bases, and 8 bases separated the two germline ends. This CDR3 is 12 amino acids long. CDR3 sequence: CSASWSAYEQYF. Written as DNA, the CDR3 is TGCAGTGCTAGCTGGTCAGCCTACGAGCAGTACTTC.

This clonotype was found many times. V is TRBV5-5 and J is TRBJ2-4, with 8 bases identical to TRBD1. J gave up 4 bases and V 4 bases, and 4 bases lay outside the gene matches. The CDR3 has 14 amino acids. Germline V CDR1 and CDR2: SGHKS, YYEKEE (reference sequence). CDR3 region: CASSPGQVKNIQYF. The DNA for the CDR3 is TGTGCCAGCAGCCCGGGACAGGTGAAAAACATTCAGTACTTC.

This clonotype was seen a handful of times. The genes are TRBV29-1 and TRBJ2-1, with no clear D. Trimming took 7 bases from V and 0 from J, leaving 16 bases between them. CDR1 is SQVTM and CDR2 is ANQGSEA in the germline V gene. The CDR3 length is 15 residues. For the CDR3, the DNA is TGCAGCGGGCTCGGCAAGACGAGCTCCTACAATGAGCAGTTCTTC. Translation gives CSGLGKTSSYNEQFF.

The rearrangement uses TRBV6-1 and TRBJ2-5; 11 nucleotides line up with TRBD2. The V gene's germline CDR1 is MNHNS and CDR2 SASEGT. J lost 2 bases, V lost 7 bases, and 6 bases had no gene match. The CDR3 is 15 residues long. CDR3 DNA sequence: TGTGCCAGCACCCGACTAGCGGGGAATCAAGAGACCCAGTACTTC. Translated, it gives CASTRLAGNQETQYF.

This chain links TRBV28 with TRBJ1-5, with TRBD1 matching over 9 bases. With 4 bases clipped from V and 6 bases from J, the junction kept 7 bases outside the gene matches. CDR3 length equals 15 residues. In germline, CDR1 is MDHEN, CDR2 SYDVKM. The CDR3, as DNA: TGTGCCAGCAGTTACAGGGGGCGCTTAAGTCAGCCCCAGCATTTT. Its protein product is CASSYRGRLSQPQHF.

The J gene is TRBJ2-6, the V gene TRBV5-1, with 8 bases fitting TRBD1. Germline-derived CDR1 and CDR2 are SGHRS and YFSETQ. The CDR3 loop spans 19 amino acids. V was pared by 1 base and J by 0 bases, with 9 bases of the junction left unmatched. This chain's CDR3 is CASSLLQGERTSGANVLTF. As DNA, the CDR3 is TGCGCCAGCAGCTTGTTACAGGGGGAGCGCACCTCTGGGGCCAACGTCCTGACTTTC.

This clonotype came up many times. The CDR3 DNA is TGTGCCAGCAGCGTAGTAGGAGCGGGAGGCTACAATGAGCAGTTCTTC. Translating it yields CASSVVGAGGYNEQFF. The V gene is TRBV9, the J gene TRBJ2-1; TRBD2 agrees at 9 bases. With 0 bases clipped from V and 3 bases from J, the junction kept 4 bases outside the gene matches. The CDR3 totals 16 residues. Per germline, CDR1 SGDLS and CDR2 YYNGEE.

The chain employs TRBV7-2 and TRBJ1-5; D ambiguous. Germline CDR1 is SGHTA and CDR2 is FQGNSA. Trimming took off 2 bases at V and 4 bases at J, with 9 bases between the two ends. CDR3 length: 14 residues. CDR3 coding DNA: TGTGCCAGCAGCTTAAACGGCCGTAATCAGCCCCAGCATTTT. Translation gives CASSLNGRNQPQHF.

This clonotype appeared many times. V usage is TRBV20-1 and J usage is TRBJ2-7; D is ambiguous. The CDR3 length is 15 residues. V was cut by 0 bases and J by 5 bases, with 17 bases left in between. Germline CDR1 reads DFQATT; CDR2 reads SNEGSKA (reference sequence). The CDR3 region is CSARDRVGSRNEQYF. CDR3 nucleotides: TGCAGTGCTAGAGATCGGGTTGGGTCTAGGAACGAGCAGTACTTC.

This clonotype was seen ten or more times. The chain carries TRBV20-1 and TRBJ2-1; 13 bases agree with TRBD2. Germline trimming cut 3 bases from V and 2 bases from J; bases unmatched to any gene: 10. Germline CDR1 is DFQATT and CDR2 is SNEGSKA (reference sequence). This CDR3 region has 18 residues. The CDR3 region is CSARIYGLAGAAYNEQFF. CDR3 DNA: TGCAGTGCTAGGATTTATGGACTAGCGGGAGCAGCCTACAATGAGCAGTTCTTC.

This clonotype was detected many times. The chain recombines TRBV5-1 with TRBJ1-1; 7 bases align to TRBD1. V lost 3 bases, J lost 4 bases, and 9 bases stayed unmatched. The germline CDR1 and CDR2 sequences are SGHRS and YFSETQ. The CDR3 is 15 residues long. The CDR3 DNA is TGCGCCAGCAGCTACCCGGGGAGGGGGCGCACTGAAGCTTTCTTT. Protein: CASSYPGRGRTEAFF. The full variable domain, with the rest looked up from reference TRBV5-1 and TRBJ1-1, is KAGVTQTPRYLIKTRGQQVTLSCSPISGHRSVSWYQQTPGQGLQFLFEYFSETQRNKGNFPGRFSGRQFSNSRSEMNVSTLELGDSALYLCASSYPGRGRTEAFFGQGTRLTVV.

The sample holds many counts of this clonotype. The J gene is TRBJ2-3, the V gene TRBV28, with 14 bases fitting TRBD2. J was trimmed by 2 bases and V by 6 bases; bases with no gene match: 13. Germline-derived CDR1 and CDR2 are MDHEN and SYDVKM. The CDR3 contains 19 residues. CDR3 loop: CASSLTGTSGSSNTDTQYF. DNA for the CDR3: TGTGCCAGCAGCCTGACCGGGACTAGCGGGAGCTCTAACACAGATACGCAGTATTTT.

This clonotype was picked up many times. The chain is built from TRBV10-3 and TRBJ2-3; D is tentatively TRBD1 or TRBD2 (5 bases each). V was cut by 6 bases and J by 3 bases, with 22 bases left in between. The CDR3 totals 17 residues. The germline V gene has CDR1 ENHRY and CDR2 SYGVKD. CDR3 nucleotide sequence: TGTGCCATCAGCGACAGACTACCCACCTTGGGTACAGATACGCAGTATTTT. It yields the protein CAISDRLPTLGTDTQYF.

This clonotype has at least ten counts. The chain links TRBV5-5 to TRBJ2-3, with 11 bases identical to TRBD1. J lost 6 bases, V lost 2 bases, and 5 bases had no gene match. Looked up from germline, CDR1 is SGHKS and CDR2 is YYEKEE (reference sequence). The CDR3 loop spans 15 amino acids. The CDR3 reads CASSFRDRGYDTQYF. The CDR3 bases are TGTGCCAGCAGCTTTCGGGACAGGGGGTACGATACGCAGTATTTT.

In its sample, this clonotype was seen many times. The rearrangement links TRBV5-1 to TRBJ2-1, with D tentatively TRBD2 (5 bases). The CDR3 is 13 residues long. V was pared by 4 bases and J by 10 bases, with 15 bases between. Germline CDR1 and CDR2: SGHRS and YFSETQ. The CDR3 bases are TGCGCCAGCAGCCCGAGGGTTGCTTTCGAGCAGTTCTTC. It yields the protein CASSPRVAFEQFF.